A single sample gave rise to the 6 T cell receptor beta chains below, sequenced in a study of shared clonotypes between healthy human individuals. Here immunoSEQ multiplex PCR was the method, and the copy in TCRdb shows in-frame clones only, minus some. The table includes a few million clones, around 92% detected once. The source material was naive CD4+ T cells from PBMCs. This sample's subset: CD45RA+ positively selected. The receptors here all came from a man aged 18 to 30 in good health. Some clones in this sample may be carry-over from other donors' samples.

V usage is TRBV2 and J usage is TRBJ2-3; D might be TRBD2 (7 bases). V was shortened by 4 bases and J by 4 bases, with 21 bases between the two germline ends. The germline CDR1 and CDR2 sequences are SNHLY and FYNNEI. The CDR3 extends over 17 amino acids. Here the CDR3 DNA reads TGTGCCAGCAGTGTATCGGGGGGTTCGTACAGGGCAGATACGCAGTATTTT. As protein: CASSVSGGSYRADTQYF.

The chain has TRBV30 and TRBJ2-1; 7 bases agree with TRBD2. CDR3 length equals 13 residues. Germline CDR1 is GTSNPN and CDR2 is SVGIG (reference sequence). V lost 5 bases and J lost 4; bases outside the gene matches: 5. The CDR3 DNA reads TGTGCCTGGGGGAGGGGTGGTTACAATGAGCAGTTCTTC. Residues: CAWGRGGYNEQFF.

This chain connects TRBV5-4 to TRBJ1-2, with a possible D match to TRBD1 (5 bases). The V gene's germline CDR1 is SGHNT and CDR2 YYREEE (reference sequence). Trimming cost V 5 bases and J 0 bases, with 14 bases left between them. There are 15 residues in the CDR3. CDR3 bases: TGTGCCAGCAGACATCCAGGGAGTTCTAACTATGGCTACACCTTC. This gives the protein CASRHPGSSNYGYTF.

The rearrangement uses TRBV28 and TRBJ1-3; D unresolved. This CDR3 region has 12 residues. Germline V gene sequence: CDR1 MDHEN, CDR2 SYDVKM. V lost 8 bases, J lost 3 bases, and 8 bases lay in between. The CDR3 here is CASERVGNTIYF. In DNA form, the CDR3 reads TGTGCCAGCGAGCGGGTTGGAAACACCATATATTTT.

This sequence joins TRBV11-2 and TRBJ2-1; TRBD2 agrees at 10 bases. The germline V gene has CDR1 SGHAT and CDR2 FQNNGV. CDR3 length: 14 residues. J lost 8 bases, V lost 5 bases, and 6 bases had no gene match. Here the CDR3 reads CASSLGLAEYEQFF. The CDR3 DNA follows: TGTGCCAGCAGCCTCGGACTAGCGGAATATGAGCAGTTCTTC.

The V gene is TRBV27, the J gene TRBJ1-2; no definite D call. V was clipped by 3 bases and J by 8 bases, with 22 bases between them. Germline loops: CDR1 MNHEY, CDR2 SMNVEV (reference sequence). This CDR3 is built from 16 residues. For the CDR3, the DNA is TGTGCCAGCAGTTTTACGAGACAAAGATTTTTAAGGGGCTACACCTTC. Its protein is CASSFTRQRFLRGYTF.